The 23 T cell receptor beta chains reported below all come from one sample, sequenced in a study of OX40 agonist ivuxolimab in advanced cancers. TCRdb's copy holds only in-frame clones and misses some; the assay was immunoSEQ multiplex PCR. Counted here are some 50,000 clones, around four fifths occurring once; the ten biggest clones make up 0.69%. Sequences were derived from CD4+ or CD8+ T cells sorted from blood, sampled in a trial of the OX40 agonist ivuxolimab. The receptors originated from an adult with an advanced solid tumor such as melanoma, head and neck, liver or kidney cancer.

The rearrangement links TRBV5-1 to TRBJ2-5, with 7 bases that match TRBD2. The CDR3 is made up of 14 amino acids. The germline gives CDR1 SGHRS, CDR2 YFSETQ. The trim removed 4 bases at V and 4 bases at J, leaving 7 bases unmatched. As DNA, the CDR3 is TGCGCCAGCAGCGGCGGGAGCAAAGGAGAGACCCAGTACTTC. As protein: CASSGGSKGETQYF.

Here the CDR3 DNA reads TGTGCCAGCAGTGAAGAACAGGGTGGTGGCAAAAACATTCAGTACTTC. Its protein is CASSEEQGGGKNIQYF. This chain connects TRBV2 to TRBJ2-4; D perhaps matches TRBD1 (6 bases). V lost 1 base to trimming and J lost 3 bases, with 13 bases between them. There are 16 residues in the CDR3. The germline CDR1 and CDR2 sequences are SNHLY and FYNNEI.

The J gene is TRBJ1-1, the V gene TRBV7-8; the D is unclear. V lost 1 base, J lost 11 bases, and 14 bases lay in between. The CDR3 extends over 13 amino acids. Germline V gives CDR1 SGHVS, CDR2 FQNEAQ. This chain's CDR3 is CASSLGLRRGAFF. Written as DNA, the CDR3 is TGTGCCAGCAGCTTAGGACTCAGGAGAGGGGCTTTCTTT.

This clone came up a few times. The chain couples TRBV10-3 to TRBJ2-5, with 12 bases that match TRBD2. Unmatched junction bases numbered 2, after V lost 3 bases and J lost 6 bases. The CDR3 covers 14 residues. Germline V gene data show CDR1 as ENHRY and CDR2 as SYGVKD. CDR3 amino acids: CAISETSGGQTQYF. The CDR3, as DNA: TGTGCCATCAGTGAAACTAGCGGGGGGCAGACCCAGTACTTC.

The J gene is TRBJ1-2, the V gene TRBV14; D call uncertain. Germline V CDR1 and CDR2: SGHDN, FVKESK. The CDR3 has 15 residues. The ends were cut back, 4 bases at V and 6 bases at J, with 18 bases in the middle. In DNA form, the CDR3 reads TGTGCCAGCAGCCGGCTCAACCCGGCATTCAATGGCTACACCTTC. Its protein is CASSRLNPAFNGYTF.

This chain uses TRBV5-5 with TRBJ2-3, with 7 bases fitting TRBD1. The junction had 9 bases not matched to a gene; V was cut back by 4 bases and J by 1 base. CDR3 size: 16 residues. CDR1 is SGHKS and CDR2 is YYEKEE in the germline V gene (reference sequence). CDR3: CASSLEGAGGTDTQYF. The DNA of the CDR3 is TGTGCCAGCAGCCTCGAGGGGGCGGGTGGCACAGATACGCAGTATTTT. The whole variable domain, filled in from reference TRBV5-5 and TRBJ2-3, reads DAGVTQSPTHLIKTRGQQVTLRCSPISGHKSVSWYQQVLGQGPQFIFQYYEKEERGRGNFPDRFSARQFPNYSSELNVNALLLGDSALYLCASSLEGAGGTDTQYFGPGTRLTVL.

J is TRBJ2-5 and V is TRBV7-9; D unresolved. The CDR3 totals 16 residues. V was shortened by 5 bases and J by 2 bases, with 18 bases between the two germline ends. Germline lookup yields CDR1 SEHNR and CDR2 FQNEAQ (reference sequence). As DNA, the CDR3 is TGTGCCAGCAGCAGTGGATCAGCCGATTTACAAGAGACCCAGTACTTC. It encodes CASSSGSADLQETQYF. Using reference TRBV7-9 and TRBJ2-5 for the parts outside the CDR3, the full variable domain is DTGVSQNPRHKITKRGQNVTFRCDPISEHNRLYWYRQTLGQGPEFLTYFQNEAQLEKSRLLSDRFSAERPKGSFSTLEIQRTEQGDSAMYLCASSSGSADLQETQYFGPGTRLLVL.

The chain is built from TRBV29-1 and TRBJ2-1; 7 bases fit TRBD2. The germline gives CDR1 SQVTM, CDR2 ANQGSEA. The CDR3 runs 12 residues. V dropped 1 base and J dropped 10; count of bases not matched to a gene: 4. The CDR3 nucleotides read TGCAGCGTTGAAGGGGGGGGAGGCGAGCAGTTCTTC. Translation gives CSVEGGGGEQFF.

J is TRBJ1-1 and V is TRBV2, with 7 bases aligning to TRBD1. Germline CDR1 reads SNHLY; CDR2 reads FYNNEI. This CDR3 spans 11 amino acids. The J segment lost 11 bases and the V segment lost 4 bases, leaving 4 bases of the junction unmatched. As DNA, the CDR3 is TGTGCCAGCAGTGGGAGGGGGCGGGCTTTCTTT. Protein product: CASSGRGRAFF. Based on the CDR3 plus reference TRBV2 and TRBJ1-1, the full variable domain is EPEVTQTPSHQVTQMGQEVILRCVPISNHLYFYWYRQILGQKVEFLVSFYNNEISEKSEIFDDQFSVERPDGSNFTLKIRSTKLEDSAMYFCASSGRGRAFFGQGTRLTVV.

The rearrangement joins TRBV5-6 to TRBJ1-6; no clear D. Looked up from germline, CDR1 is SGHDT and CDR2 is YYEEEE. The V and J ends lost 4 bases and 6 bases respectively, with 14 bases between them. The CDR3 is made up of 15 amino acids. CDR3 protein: CASSGPTRGNSPLHF. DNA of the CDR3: TGTGCCAGCAGCGGACCTACCCGGGGTAATTCACCCCTCCACTTT.

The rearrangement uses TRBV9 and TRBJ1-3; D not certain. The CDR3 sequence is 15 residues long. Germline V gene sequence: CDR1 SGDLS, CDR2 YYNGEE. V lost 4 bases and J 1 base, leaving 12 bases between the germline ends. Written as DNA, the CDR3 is TGTGCCAGCAGCCCGATGGGCGGATCTGGAAACACCATATATTTT. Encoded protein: CASSPMGGSGNTIYF.

CDR3 in amino acids: CASRPGQGQVNTEAFF. The CDR3 nucleotides are TGTGCCAGCAGGCCGGGACAGGGGCAGGTGAACACTGAAGCTTTCTTT. The rearrangement joins TRBV6-4 to TRBJ1-1; 10 bases line up with TRBD1. Germline V gene lookup returns CDR1 MRHNA and CDR2 SNTAGT. The CDR3 extends over 16 amino acids. The junction had 7 bases not matched to a gene; V was cut back by 6 bases and J by 0 bases.

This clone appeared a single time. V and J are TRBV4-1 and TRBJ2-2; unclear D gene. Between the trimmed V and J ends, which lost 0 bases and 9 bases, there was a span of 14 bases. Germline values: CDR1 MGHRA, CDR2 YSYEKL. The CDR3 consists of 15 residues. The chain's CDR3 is CASSQDGQRTRELFF. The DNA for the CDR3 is TGCGCCAGCAGCCAAGATGGGCAGCGAACCCGGGAGCTGTTTTTT.

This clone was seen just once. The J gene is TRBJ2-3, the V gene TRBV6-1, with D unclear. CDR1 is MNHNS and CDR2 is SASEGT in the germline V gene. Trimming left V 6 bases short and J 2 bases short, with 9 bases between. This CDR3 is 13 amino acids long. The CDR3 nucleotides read TGTGCCAGCAGGAGATCGAACACAGATACGCAGTATTTT. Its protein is CASRRSNTDTQYF.

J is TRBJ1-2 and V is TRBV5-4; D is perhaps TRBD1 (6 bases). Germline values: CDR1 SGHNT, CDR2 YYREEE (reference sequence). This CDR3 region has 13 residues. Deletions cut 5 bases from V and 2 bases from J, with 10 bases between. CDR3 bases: TGTGCCAGCAGAGGGGGGGACAACTATGGCTACACCTTC. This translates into CASRGGDNYGYTF.

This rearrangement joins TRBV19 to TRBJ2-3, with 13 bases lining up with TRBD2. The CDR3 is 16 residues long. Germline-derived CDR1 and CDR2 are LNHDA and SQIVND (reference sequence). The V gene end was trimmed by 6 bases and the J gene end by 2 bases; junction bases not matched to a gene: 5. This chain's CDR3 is CASSPGTSGATDTQYF. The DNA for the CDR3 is TGTGCCAGTAGCCCCGGGACTAGCGGGGCCACAGATACGCAGTATTTT.

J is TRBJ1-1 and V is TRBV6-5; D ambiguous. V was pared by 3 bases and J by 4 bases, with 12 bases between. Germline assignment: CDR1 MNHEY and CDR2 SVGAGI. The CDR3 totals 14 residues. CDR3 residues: CASSYKLKGTEAFF. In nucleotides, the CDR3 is TGTGCCAGCAGTTATAAGTTGAAGGGCACTGAAGCTTTCTTT.

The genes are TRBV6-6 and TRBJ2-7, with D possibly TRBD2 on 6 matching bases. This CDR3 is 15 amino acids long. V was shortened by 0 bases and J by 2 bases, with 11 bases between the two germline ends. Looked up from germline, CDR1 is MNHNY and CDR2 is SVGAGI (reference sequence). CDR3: CASSYSQTSPYEQYF. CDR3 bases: TGTGCCAGCAGTTACTCACAGACTAGTCCCTACGAGCAGTACTTC.

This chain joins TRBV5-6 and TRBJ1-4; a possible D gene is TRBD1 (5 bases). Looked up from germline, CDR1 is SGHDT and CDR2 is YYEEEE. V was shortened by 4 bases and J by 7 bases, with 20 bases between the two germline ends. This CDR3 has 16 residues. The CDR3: CASSKTGTPIVEKLFF. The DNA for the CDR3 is TGTGCCAGCAGCAAGACCGGGACCCCAATCGTTGAAAAACTGTTTTTT.

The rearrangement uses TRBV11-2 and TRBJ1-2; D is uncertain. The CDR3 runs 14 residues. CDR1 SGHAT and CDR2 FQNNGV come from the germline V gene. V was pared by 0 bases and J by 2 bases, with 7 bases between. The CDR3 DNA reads TGTGCCAGCAGCTTAGATCTCACAAACTATGGCTACACCTTC. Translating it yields CASSLDLTNYGYTF.

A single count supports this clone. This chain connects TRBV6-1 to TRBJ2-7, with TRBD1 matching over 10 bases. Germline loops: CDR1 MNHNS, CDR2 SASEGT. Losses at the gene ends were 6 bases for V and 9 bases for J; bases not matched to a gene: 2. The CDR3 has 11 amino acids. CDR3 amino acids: CASSRTGGQYF. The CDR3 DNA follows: TGTGCCAGCAGCCGGACAGGGGGGCAGTACTTC.

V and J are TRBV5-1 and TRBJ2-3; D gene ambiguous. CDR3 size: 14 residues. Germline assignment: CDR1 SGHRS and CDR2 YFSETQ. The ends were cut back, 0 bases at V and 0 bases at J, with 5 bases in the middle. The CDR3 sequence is CASSLESSTDTQYF. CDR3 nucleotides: TGCGCCAGCAGCTTGGAGAGCAGCACAGATACGCAGTATTTT.

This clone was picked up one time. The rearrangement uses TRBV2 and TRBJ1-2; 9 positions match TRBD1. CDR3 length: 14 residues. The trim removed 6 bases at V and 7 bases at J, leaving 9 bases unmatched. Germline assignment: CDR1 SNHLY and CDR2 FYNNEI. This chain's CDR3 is CASSPGQGHSGYTF. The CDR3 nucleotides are TGTGCCAGCAGCCCGGGACAGGGTCATAGTGGCTACACCTTC.